Shown below are 29 T cell receptor beta chains from a single sample sequenced in a study of T cell responses to AZD1222 COVID-19 vaccine. Only in-frame clones appear in the TCRdb table, and some are missing; sequencing was by immunoSEQ multiplex PCR. The table records more than 85,000 clones, 88% of them present only once. The starting material was peripheral blood, obtained on day 0 of MenACWY control vaccination. These receptors all come from an adult in good health.

A word on this clone: Other DNA sequences in the same sample also yield this CDR3. The V call is TRBV3-1 (or the pseudogene TRBV3-2), the J call TRBJ1-6; D ambiguous. In germline, CDR1 is LGHDT, CDR2 YNNKEL (reference sequence). The CDR3 consists of 13 residues. The V and J ends lost 4 bases and 8 bases respectively, with 9 bases between them. The CDR3 DNA reads as TGTGCCAGCAGCCCGACCGGAGATTCACCCCTCCACTTT. It specifies CASSPTGDSPLHF.

The chain joins TRBV7-2 to TRBJ1-6; D is perhaps TRBD1 (5 bases). Germline V gene data show CDR1 as SGHTA and CDR2 as FQGNSA. Trimming pared 6 bases from V and 12 bases from J, leaving 12 bases between. CDR3 size: 12 residues. The CDR3 here is CASRLMQGPLHF. The CDR3 region has the DNA TGTGCCAGCAGGCTTATGCAGGGACCCCTCCACTTT. The full variable domain, in which reference TRBV7-2 and TRBJ1-6 provide the parts outside the CDR3, is GAGVSQSPSNKVTEKGKDVELRCDPISGHTALYWYRQSLGQGLEFLIYFQGNSAPDKSGLPSDRFSAERTGGSVSTLTIQRTQQEDSAVYLCASRLMQGPLHFGNGTRLTVT.

The chain joins TRBV2 to TRBJ2-1; TRBD2 aligns across 7 bases. Losses at the gene ends were 4 bases for V and 9 bases for J; bases not matched to a gene: 15. The CDR3 has 16 residues. Germline CDR1 is SNHLY and CDR2 is FYNNEI. The CDR3 protein is CASSGGDSPGEGEQFF. The CDR3 region has the DNA TGTGCCAGCAGTGGTGGGGATAGCCCGGGGGAGGGTGAGCAGTTCTTC.

The chain carries TRBV28 and TRBJ1-5; D might be TRBD1 (6 bases). Trimming shortened V by 2 bases and J by 1 base, and 12 bases separated the two germline ends. This CDR3 comprises 16 residues. Germline loops: CDR1 MDHEN, CDR2 SYDVKM. The CDR3 is CASSLRGSRSNQPQHF. The CDR3 coding sequence is TGTGCCAGCAGTTTAAGGGGGTCGAGGAGCAATCAGCCCCAGCATTTT.

The V gene is TRBV30, the J gene TRBJ1-5; D is unresolved. Germline V gene lookup returns CDR1 GTSNPN and CDR2 SVGIG (reference sequence). V gave up 2 bases and J gave up 9 bases, with 14 bases separating them. There are 13 residues in the CDR3. CDR3 sequence (DNA): TGTGCCTGGAGTCTACGATTCCTTGGGCCCCAGCATTTT. Its translation: CAWSLRFLGPQHF.

The V call is TRBV6-5, the J call TRBJ1-1; D is unclear. The CDR3 has 13 residues. The germline V and J ends were trimmed by 6 bases and 3 bases, with 11 bases remaining between them. The germline CDR1 and CDR2 sequences are MNHEY and SVGAGI. The CDR3 sequence is CASSRGPDTEAFF. In DNA form, the CDR3 reads TGTGCCAGCAGCCGGGGTCCTGACACTGAAGCTTTCTTT.

The chain employs TRBV7-2 and TRBJ1-3, with D perhaps matching TRBD1 (6 bases). Trimming removed 5 bases from V and 2 bases from J, with 13 bases in between. The CDR3 runs 15 residues. Looked up from germline, CDR1 is SGHTA and CDR2 is FQGNSA. The CDR3 here is CASSPRAGAGNTIYF. The CDR3 DNA reads TGTGCCAGCAGCCCCCGGGCAGGGGCTGGAAACACCATATATTTT.

The chain couples TRBV5-1 to TRBJ2-5; TRBD2 matches at 7 bases. This CDR3 spans 14 amino acids. V was pared by 5 bases and J by 4 bases, with 8 bases of the junction left unmatched. Germline V lookup: CDR1 SGHRS, CDR2 YFSETQ. The CDR3 loop is CASRPRREGETQYF. The CDR3 nucleotides are TGCGCCAGCAGGCCACGCAGGGAGGGAGAGACCCAGTACTTC.

The V gene is TRBV28, the J gene TRBJ1-2; maybe TRBD1 (6 bases). This CDR3 spans 15 amino acids. CDR1 is MDHEN, CDR2 SYDVKM, per germline. Trimming stripped 5 bases from V and 0 bases from J, with 13 bases between. The CDR3 DNA reads TGTGCCAGCAGTCGGACAGACCACTCTAACTATGGCTACACCTTC. Protein product: CASSRTDHSNYGYTF.

The DNA of the CDR3 is TGTGCCAGCAGCCAAGAGGGGGAGACCCAAGAGACCCAGTACTTC. It translates to CASSQEGETQETQYF. The J gene is TRBJ2-5, the V gene TRBV4-2; the D gene could be TRBD1 or TRBD2 (5 bases each). Germline CDR1 LGHNA, CDR2 YNFKEQ. The CDR3 spans 15 residues. V was shortened by 0 bases and J by 1 base, with 9 bases between the two germline ends.

V usage is TRBV6-5 and J usage is TRBJ2-7; 7 bases are a match to TRBD2. Germline trimming cut 7 bases from V and 3 bases from J; bases unmatched to any gene: 9. This CDR3 has 14 amino acids. The V gene's germline CDR1 is MNHEY and CDR2 SVGAGI. CDR3 sequence reads: CASNNGGVGYEQYF. The CDR3, as DNA: TGTGCCAGCAATAATGGGGGGGTGGGCTACGAGCAGTACTTC.

The chain links TRBV30 to TRBJ1-2, with D maybe TRBD1 (6 bases). V was clipped by 2 bases and J by 4 bases, with 11 bases between them. Germline CDR1 and CDR2: GTSNPN and SVGIG (reference sequence). The CDR3 runs 13 residues. The CDR3, as DNA: TGTGCCTGGAGTTCGACAGGCCTCTATGGCTACACCTTC. This translates into CAWSSTGLYGYTF.

This chain joins TRBV5-5 and TRBJ1-6, with D hard to call. Trimming pared 0 bases from V and 9 bases from J, leaving 7 bases between. The CDR3 spans 13 residues. Germline V gives CDR1 SGHKS, CDR2 YYEKEE (reference sequence). The CDR3 nucleotides are TGTGCCAGCAGCTTGGCCTACGGTTCACCCCTCCACTTT. Translated: CASSLAYGSPLHF.

V and J are TRBV7-2 and TRBJ1-1; the D is unclear. CDR1 SGHTA and CDR2 FQGNSA come from the germline V gene. V was clipped by 5 bases and J by 4 bases, with 8 bases between them. This CDR3 contains 12 residues. As DNA, the CDR3 is TGTGCCAGCAGCCCCTACCCCACTGAAGCTTTCTTT. Amino acids: CASSPYPTEAFF. Full variable domain (remainder filled in from reference TRBV7-2 and TRBJ1-1): GAGVSQSPSNKVTEKGKDVELRCDPISGHTALYWYRQSLGQGLEFLIYFQGNSAPDKSGLPSDRFSAERTGGSVSTLTIQRTQQEDSAVYLCASSPYPTEAFFGQGTRLTVV.

The V call is TRBV7-9, the J call TRBJ2-1; D unclear. The CDR3 has 14 amino acids. V lost 3 bases to trimming and J lost 6 bases, with 12 bases between them. Germline values: CDR1 SEHNR, CDR2 FQNEAQ (reference sequence). The CDR3 reads CASSLWLGPNEQFF. CDR3 sequence (DNA): TGTGCCAGCAGCTTGTGGTTGGGCCCCAATGAGCAGTTCTTC.

The V and J genes are TRBV7-3 and TRBJ1-1, with D possibly TRBD1 on 6 matching bases. The V end was cut by 9 bases, the J end by 0 bases, with 11 bases between. The CDR3 extends over 13 amino acids. Per the germline V gene, CDR1 is SGHTA and CDR2 is FQGTGA. DNA of the CDR3: TGTGCCAGTCGACGGGACATGAACACTGAAGCTTTCTTT. Translating gives CASRRDMNTEAFF.

The rearrangement joins TRBV7-8 to TRBJ2-1; 9 nucleotides agree with TRBD2. CDR3 size: 16 residues. The V segment lost 5 bases and the J segment 7 bases; nucleotides outside the gene matches: 12. Germline V gene sequence: CDR1 SGHVS, CDR2 FQNEAQ. CDR3: CASSAPVAGGPNEQFF. Written as DNA, the CDR3 is TGTGCCAGCAGCGCCCCTGTGGCGGGGGGGCCGAATGAGCAGTTCTTC.

V usage is TRBV7-9 and J usage is TRBJ1-2; D gene unclear. V lost 5 bases and J 0 bases, leaving 13 bases between the germline ends. The CDR3 consists of 15 residues. CDR1 and CDR2 (germline): SEHNR, FQNEAQ (reference sequence). CDR3 region: CASSVREGSNYGYTF. CDR3 sequence (DNA): TGTGCCAGCAGCGTAAGGGAAGGCTCTAACTATGGCTACACCTTC.

This clone was recorded once. The gene calls are TRBV27 and TRBJ1-2, with 8 bases fitting TRBD1. The CDR3 covers 16 residues. CDR1 and CDR2 (germline): MNHEY, SMNVEV (reference sequence). V trimming: 5 bases; J trimming: 2 bases; junction bases outside the gene matches: 10. This chain's CDR3 is CASSNKLQGANYGYTF. CDR3 nucleotide sequence: TGTGCCAGCAGTAACAAACTGCAGGGGGCGAACTATGGCTACACCTTC.

V gene TRBV7-3 combines with J gene TRBJ1-1; 8 positions match TRBD1. Per the germline V gene, CDR1 is SGHTA and CDR2 is FQGTGA. The CDR3 runs 15 residues. Trimming took 2 bases from V and 7 from J; bases not matched to a gene: 9. CDR3 bases: TGTGCCAGCAGCTTATCAACGCAGGGGGCAGGTGAAGCTTTCTTT. Protein product: CASSLSTQGAGEAFF.

This chain links TRBV30 with TRBJ2-7; 12 nucleotides agree with TRBD1. This CDR3 is 15 amino acids long. Germline CDR1 reads GTSNPN; CDR2 reads SVGIG (reference sequence). The trim removed 5 bases at V and 7 bases at J, leaving 12 bases unmatched. The CDR3 nucleotides are TGTGCCTGGCTACATCCGGGGACAGGGGGCACAGAGCAGTACTTC. Translation: CAWLHPGTGGTEQYF.

The chain employs TRBV5-8 and TRBJ1-2, with 12 bases matching TRBD1. V gave up 4 bases and J gave up 7 bases; unmatched junction bases: 11. CDR3 length equals 16 residues. The V gene's germline CDR1 is SGHTS and CDR2 YDEGEE. As DNA, the CDR3 is TGTGCCAGCAGCCCAATGGGGACAGGGGGCGCGTCTGGCTACACCTTC. Protein product: CASSPMGTGGASGYTF.

This chain joins TRBV7-8 and TRBJ2-7; D may be TRBD2 (5 bases). Germline V gives CDR1 SGHVS, CDR2 FQNEAQ. The CDR3 is 14 amino acids. Trimming stripped 0 bases from V and 2 bases from J, with 8 bases between. The CDR3 protein is CASSLASVPYEQYF. The CDR3 DNA is TGTGCCAGCAGCTTAGCTAGCGTGCCCTACGAGCAGTACTTC.

The chain has TRBV2 and TRBJ1-4, with a possible D match to TRBD1 (5 bases). Germline CDR1 is SNHLY and CDR2 is FYNNEI. The CDR3 spans 14 residues. With 6 bases removed from V and 0 bases from J, the gap between germline ends came to 8 bases. Written as DNA, the CDR3 is TGTGCCAGCAGGCGACAGTCAACTAATGAAAAACTGTTTTTT. This encodes CASRRQSTNEKLFF.

The genes are TRBV25-1 and TRBJ2-7, with D unresolved. V lost 4 bases, J lost 0 bases, and 7 bases lay in between. Germline loops: CDR1 MGHDK, CDR2 SYGVNS. This CDR3 region has 13 residues. CDR3 sequence (DNA): TGTGCCAGCAGTGTGCGGACCTCCTACGAGCAGTACTTC. It specifies CASSVRTSYEQYF.

The rearrangement uses TRBV27 and TRBJ1-6, with 7 bases matching TRBD1. The germline gives CDR1 MNHEY, CDR2 SMNVEV (reference sequence). This CDR3 is built from 14 residues. V shed 7 bases, J shed 16 bases, and the junction held 16 bases outside the gene matches. The chain's CDR3 is CASTPSTGLWVLHF. CDR3 bases: TGTGCCAGCACCCCTTCGACAGGGCTTTGGGTGCTCCACTTT.

The chain uses TRBV4-3 and TRBJ1-5; D is undetermined. Per the germline V gene, CDR1 is LGHNA and CDR2 is YSLEER. The CDR3 sequence is 13 residues long. V lost 0 bases to trimming and J lost 6 bases, with 6 bases between them. The CDR3 is CASSQEGSQPQHF. The CDR3 DNA reads as TGCGCCAGCAGCCAAGAAGGGAGTCAGCCCCAGCATTTT.

About this clone: An end of the junction does not agree with germline; a read error may underlie this. The rearrangement joins TRBV7-7 to TRBJ2-5; 10 bases align to TRBD1. Germline CDR1 reads SSHAT; CDR2 reads FNYEAQ (reference sequence). This CDR3 has 16 amino acids. CDR3: CASSLRTGGIQETQYF. In nucleotides, the CDR3 is TGTGCTAGCAGCTTAAGGACAGGGGGAATCCAAGAGACCCAGTACTTC.

The genes are TRBV11-2 and TRBJ2-5; a possible D gene is TRBD1 (6 bases). The CDR3 length is 15 residues. The germline V gene encodes CDR1 SGHAT and CDR2 FQNNGV. With 5 bases removed from V and 0 bases from J, the gap between germline ends came to 13 bases. The CDR3 loop is CASSQYHRDQETQYF. For the CDR3, the DNA is TGTGCCAGCAGCCAATACCACAGGGACCAAGAGACCCAGTACTTC.